These 21 T cell receptor beta chains originate from one sample sequenced in a study of Ad26.COV2.S vaccination and SARS-CoV-2 variants. The table came from immunoSEQ multiplex PCR; TCRdb's copy has only in-frame clones and leaves some out. The sample lists 97,000 or so clones; 60% to 85% were seen once. The specimen was peripheral blood, collected after recovery from COVID-19. The receptors were sampled from a human donor who had recovered from COVID-19.

This chain links TRBV28 with TRBJ2-5, with a weak D call TRBD2 (7 bases). The V gene's germline CDR1 is MDHEN and CDR2 SYDVKM. The V end was cut by 8 bases, the J end by 5 bases, with 18 bases between. The CDR3 has 14 amino acids. For the CDR3, the DNA is TGTGCCAGCCATGGAGGGGGGGGCCGCGAGACCCAGTACTTC. Amino acid sequence: CASHGGGGRETQYF.

The rearrangement uses TRBV4-1 and TRBJ2-7; D possibly corresponds to TRBD1 (5 bases). V lost 1 base and J lost 5, with 9 bases in between. Germline V gene lookup returns CDR1 MGHRA and CDR2 YSYEKL. CDR3 length: 13 amino acids. The CDR3 protein is CASSQVVGDEQYF. In nucleotides, the CDR3 is TGCGCCAGCAGCCAAGTGGTAGGGGACGAGCAGTACTTC.

The chain recombines TRBV11-2 with TRBJ2-3; D gene unclear. The V gene's germline CDR1 is SGHAT and CDR2 FQNNGV. V gave up 1 base and J gave up 0 bases, with 8 bases separating them. This CDR3 is 15 amino acids long. CDR3 nucleotide sequence: TGTGCCAGCAGCTTAGCGCCCTCTAGCACAGATACGCAGTATTTT. Translated, it gives CASSLAPSSTDTQYF.

The chain uses TRBV11-2 and TRBJ1-6; possible D gene TRBD1, 6 bases. V was pared by 4 bases and J by 4 bases, with 17 bases between. Germline-derived CDR1 and CDR2 are SGHAT and FQNNGV. This CDR3 has 17 amino acids. As DNA, the CDR3 is TGTGCCAGCAGCTGGGGGCCAGCCCAGGTTTATAATTCACCCCTCCACTTT. Translation gives CASSWGPAQVYNSPLHF. Together with reference TRBV11-2 and TRBJ1-6, the CDR3 gives the full variable domain: EAGVAQSPRYKIIEKRQSVAFWCNPISGHATLYWYQQILGQGPKLLIQFQNNGVVDDSQLPKDRFSAERLKGVDSTLKIQPAKLEDSAVYLCASSWGPAQVYNSPLHFGNGTRLTVT.

This chain links TRBV28 with TRBJ1-2, with D maybe TRBD1 (5 bases). The CDR3 consists of 14 residues. The ends were cut back, 8 bases at V and 4 bases at J, with 17 bases in the middle. Germline V gene data show CDR1 as MDHEN and CDR2 as SYDVKM. CDR3 sequence: CASVVWGRGYGYTF. The CDR3 coding sequence is TGTGCCAGCGTGGTGTGGGGTAGGGGCTATGGCTACACCTTC.

This clone has just one count. The rearrangement uses TRBV7-9 and TRBJ2-1, with 10 bases fitting TRBD2. CDR1 is SEHNR, CDR2 FQNEAQ, per germline (reference sequence). This CDR3 has 15 amino acids. Trimming removed 3 bases from V and 3 bases from J; junction bases left unmatched: 2. The CDR3 DNA follows: TGTGCCAGCAGCTTCAGACTAGCGGGCTACAATGAGCAGTTCTTC. Protein: CASSFRLAGYNEQFF.

This clone was detected only once. The chain joins TRBV19 to TRBJ2-7; no clear D gene. V was trimmed by 1 base and J by 2 bases, leaving 9 bases between them. The CDR3 has 14 amino acids. Germline assignment: CDR1 LNHDA and CDR2 SQIVND (reference sequence). CDR3 sequence: CASSIVAGPYEQYF. In nucleotides, the CDR3 is TGTGCCAGTAGTATAGTCGCAGGTCCCTACGAGCAGTACTTC.

The chain links TRBV7-6 to TRBJ2-1; D possibly matches TRBD1 or TRBD2 (5 bases each). V was trimmed by 5 bases and J by 1 base, leaving 15 bases between them. The CDR3 runs to 16 residues. Germline values: CDR1 SGHVS, CDR2 FNYEAQ. Here the CDR3 reads CASSRSGAQSYNEQFF. The CDR3 bases are TGTGCCAGCAGCCGATCCGGGGCTCAATCCTACAATGAGCAGTTCTTC. The full variable domain, in which reference TRBV7-6 and TRBJ2-1 provide the parts outside the CDR3, is GAGVSQSPRYKVTKRGQDVALRCDPISGHVSLYWYRQALGQGPEFLTYFNYEAQQDKSGLPNDRFSAERPEGSISTLTIQRTEQRDSAMYRCASSRSGAQSYNEQFFGPGTRLTVL.

This clone was seen a single time. The chain joins TRBV6-6 to TRBJ2-7; 9 nucleotides line up with TRBD1. The CDR3 is 16 amino acids. Trimming at V came to 4 bases and at J to 1 base, leaving 8 bases not matched to a gene. Germline V lookup: CDR1 MNHNY, CDR2 SVGAGI (reference sequence). DNA of the CDR3: TGTGCCAGCAGTTCCCCCTGGGACAGGGATTCCTACGAGCAGTACTTC. It encodes CASSSPWDRDSYEQYF.

This clone has only a few counts. The CDR3 loop is CASSSSGGGSYGYTF. The DNA for the CDR3 is TGTGCCAGCAGTTCCTCAGGGGGCGGTTCCTATGGCTACACCTTC. The genes are TRBV28 and TRBJ1-2; 8 bases align to TRBD1. V was pared by 4 bases and J by 4 bases, with 8 bases of the junction left unmatched. CDR3 length: 15 amino acids. Germline V lookup: CDR1 MDHEN, CDR2 SYDVKM.

The J gene is TRBJ2-7, the V gene TRBV6-1; no definite D call. V gave up 1 base and J gave up 2 bases, with 9 bases separating them. There are 14 residues in the CDR3. The germline CDR1 and CDR2 sequences are MNHNS and SASEGT. This CDR3 is CASSEGGPPYEQYF. CDR3 nucleotide sequence: TGTGCCAGCAGTGAAGGTGGGCCCCCCTACGAGCAGTACTTC.

This clone was picked up a small number of times. CDR3 amino acids: CASSCKDRGGQPQHF. The CDR3 coding sequence is TGTGCCAGCAGCTGCAAGGACAGGGGCGGTCAGCCCCAGCATTTT. This chain connects TRBV7-3 to TRBJ1-5; 9 bases map to TRBD1. V gave up 4 bases and J gave up 6 bases; unmatched junction bases: 7. The CDR3 is 15 residues long. The germline gives CDR1 SGHTA, CDR2 FQGTGA.

A note on this clone: The junction does not match germline at one end; this may be a read error. The sample has other DNA sequences that encode this CDR3 too. The chain uses TRBV5-4 and TRBJ1-5; D is unclear. Per the germline V gene, CDR1 is SGHNT and CDR2 is YYREEE (reference sequence). This CDR3 comprises 13 residues. CDR3 sequence reads: CASSLDRDQPQHF. CDR3 in DNA: TGTGCCAGTAGCTTGGATCGGGATCAGCCCCAGCATTTT.

This chain links TRBV7-9 with TRBJ1-6, with TRBD1 as a possible D gene (5 bases). The CDR3 is made up of 15 amino acids. Germline CDR1 SEHNR, CDR2 FQNEAQ (reference sequence). The V gene lost 0 bases and the J gene lost 3 bases, with 6 bases spanning the gap. This chain's CDR3 is CASSLAGVYNSPLHF. The CDR3, as DNA: TGTGCCAGCAGCTTAGCAGGGGTCTATAATTCACCCCTCCACTTT.

This clone was seen only once. V gene TRBV19 combines with J gene TRBJ2-5, with D unresolved. There are 14 residues in the CDR3. The germline V and J ends were trimmed by 4 bases and 1 base, with 10 bases remaining between them. The germline CDR1 and CDR2 sequences are LNHDA and SQIVND (reference sequence). This chain's CDR3 is CASSTLDTQETQYF. DNA for the CDR3: TGTGCCAGTAGTACCCTAGATACCCAAGAGACCCAGTACTTC.

J is TRBJ2-1 and V is TRBV3-1 (or the pseudogene TRBV3-2), with D unclear. The CDR3 sequence is 15 residues long. With 0 bases removed from V and 4 bases from J, the gap between germline ends came to 10 bases. The V gene's germline CDR1 is LGHDT and CDR2 YNNKEL (reference sequence). The CDR3 sequence is CASSQDHGPYNEQFF. DNA for the CDR3: TGTGCCAGCAGCCAAGATCATGGCCCTTACAATGAGCAGTTCTTC.

The chain is built from TRBV28 and TRBJ1-1, with unresolved D. V lost 3 bases to trimming and J lost 3 bases, with 2 bases between them. From germline, CDR1 is MDHEN and CDR2 SYDVKM. The CDR3 has 11 amino acids. This CDR3 is CASSFDTEAFF. Written as DNA, the CDR3 is TGTGCCAGCAGTTTTGACACTGAAGCTTTCTTT.

V is TRBV7-2 and J is TRBJ2-5; 10 bases match TRBD1. In germline, CDR1 is SGHTA, CDR2 FQGNSA. The CDR3 consists of 17 residues. J was trimmed by 7 bases and V by 5 bases; bases with no gene match: 16. The CDR3 here is CASSASGGTGVAGTQYF. CDR3 coding DNA: TGTGCCAGCAGCGCCTCTGGGGGGACAGGGGTCGCCGGGACCCAGTACTTC. Full variable domain (rest looked up from reference TRBV7-2 and TRBJ2-5): GAGVSQSPSNKVTEKGKDVELRCDPISGHTALYWYRQSLGQGLEFLIYFQGNSAPDKSGLPSDRFSAERTGGSVSTLTIQRTQQEDSAVYLCASSASGGTGVAGTQYFGPGTRLLVL.

The CDR3 reads CASSLKPGTYGYTF. The CDR3 nucleotides are TGTGCCAGCAGCTTAAAACCTGGGACCTATGGCTACACCTTC. This chain uses TRBV7-9 with TRBJ1-2; TRBD1 is a possible D gene (5 bases). The CDR3 runs 14 residues. CDR1 is SEHNR and CDR2 is FQNEAQ in the germline V gene (reference sequence). Trimming removed 2 bases at V and 4 bases at J, with 11 bases between.

V gene TRBV4-1 combines with J gene TRBJ1-2; weak D call: TRBD1 (5 bases). The CDR3 covers 18 residues. The germline gives CDR1 MGHRA, CDR2 YSYEKL. Between the trimmed V and J ends, which lost 1 base and 5 bases, there was a span of 23 bases. The CDR3 sequence: CASSQGETSEGFHYGYTF. CDR3 bases: TGCGCCAGCAGCCAAGGGGAGACTTCTGAGGGGTTTCATTATGGCTACACCTTC.

This chain joins TRBV15 and TRBJ2-7; TRBD1 matches at 9 bases. From germline, CDR1 is LNHNV and CDR2 YYDKDF (reference sequence). The CDR3 has 15 amino acids. Trimming at V came to 0 bases and at J to 7 bases, leaving 7 bases not matched to a gene. CDR3 in DNA: TGTGCCACCAGCAGAGAACACAGGGGGCTGTGGGAGCAGTACTTC. It specifies CATSREHRGLWEQYF.